Presented here are 21 T cell receptor beta chains from one specimen sequenced in a study of graft-versus-host responses after intestinal transplantation. TCRdb's copy holds only in-frame clones and misses some; the assay was immunoSEQ multiplex PCR. The sample holds about 37,000 clones, approximately 86% seen once. Graft specimens yielded both intraepithelial and lamina propria lymphocytes. Specimen: ileum tissue, collected more than 200 days after intestinal transplant. The receptors derive from a human patient who received an intestinal transplant, so some T cells may come from the graft donor.

J is TRBJ2-2 and V is TRBV28; 10 positions match TRBD2. This CDR3 spans 15 amino acids. Germline CDR1 MDHEN, CDR2 SYDVKM. V lost 6 bases, J lost 7 bases, and 8 bases stayed unmatched. The CDR3, as DNA: TGTGCCAGCAGCACCACTAGCGGGAAGGGCGGGGAGCTGTTTTTT. Translated, it gives CASSTTSGKGGELFF.

This clone turned up a few times. At the DNA level, this CDR3 is encoded by other sequences in the same sample as well. The chain carries TRBV27 and TRBJ2-7; D not resolved. Germline V gives CDR1 MNHEY, CDR2 SMNVEV (reference sequence). CDR3 length: 9 amino acids. Trimming took off 8 bases at V and 3 bases at J, with 2 bases between the two ends. CDR3 in DNA: TGTGCCAGCGGCTACGAGCAGTACTTC. Translation gives CASGYEQYF.

This clone was found a few times. This sequence joins TRBV15 and TRBJ2-1; D call uncertain. CDR3 length: 13 amino acids. Germline values: CDR1 LNHNV, CDR2 YYDKDF (reference sequence). Between the trimmed V and J ends, which lost 0 bases and 8 bases, there was a span of 8 bases. The DNA for the CDR3 is TGTGCCACCAGCAGAGAGAAGTTCCATGAGCAGTTCTTC. Encoded protein: CATSREKFHEQFF.

The chain links TRBV5-6 to TRBJ2-7; TRBD2 agrees at 8 bases. The CDR3 loop spans 16 amino acids. Trimming took 4 bases from V and 3 from J; bases not matched to a gene: 12. Germline V lookup: CDR1 SGHDT, CDR2 YYEEEE. CDR3 sequence (DNA): TGTGCCAGCAGCCCCGCCGGAAGCGGGGGACTCTACGAGCAGTACTTC. Its translation is CASSPAGSGGLYEQYF.

In nucleotides, the CDR3 is TGCAGCGTTGAGGGCAGGGGGGCGAGGGGAGAGACCCAGTACTTC. Translating it yields CSVEGRGARGETQYF. This rearrangement joins TRBV29-1 to TRBJ2-5, with D tentatively TRBD1 (7 bases). V was cut by 3 bases and J by 4 bases, with 18 bases left in between. Germline lookup yields CDR1 SQVTM and CDR2 ANQGSEA. The CDR3 is 15 amino acids.

This chain links TRBV2 with TRBJ1-5; D not certain. The CDR3 covers 15 residues. V was trimmed by 4 bases and J by 0 bases, leaving 10 bases between them. CDR1 SNHLY and CDR2 FYNNEI come from the germline V gene. CDR3 residues: CASSGSQYSNQPQHF. As DNA, the CDR3 is TGTGCCAGCAGTGGTTCGCAGTATAGCAATCAGCCCCAGCATTTT.

J is TRBJ2-1 and V is TRBV5-4; TRBD2 might be the D (5 bases). V was cut by 4 bases and J by 4 bases, with 15 bases left in between. Germline CDR1 reads SGHNT; CDR2 reads YYREEE (reference sequence). The CDR3 sequence is 15 residues long. This CDR3 is CASSLLADLYNEQFF. Here the CDR3 DNA reads TGTGCCAGCAGCCTACTGGCGGACTTATACAATGAGCAGTTCTTC.

The V call is TRBV27, the J call TRBJ2-1; D is unclear. From germline, CDR1 is MNHEY and CDR2 SMNVEV (reference sequence). Trimming shortened V by 3 bases and J by 6 bases, and 6 bases separated the two germline ends. This CDR3 is built from 12 residues. The CDR3, as DNA: TGTGCCAGCAGTTTCAATGCCAATGAGCAGTTCTTC. Translating gives CASSFNANEQFF.

This chain uses TRBV5-1 with TRBJ2-4; 14 positions agree with TRBD2. Per germline, CDR1 SGHRS and CDR2 YFSETQ. V was pared by 4 bases and J by 6 bases, with 6 bases of the junction left unmatched. The CDR3 runs 16 residues. The CDR3 region is CASSGTTSGGGNIQYF. CDR3 nucleotides: TGCGCCAGCAGCGGAACGACTAGCGGGGGGGGAAACATTCAGTACTTC.

This clone was counted a few times. The genes are TRBV6-5 and TRBJ1-2; D call uncertain. The V gene's germline CDR1 is MNHEY and CDR2 SVGAGI. V lost 6 bases and J 0 bases, leaving 2 bases between the germline ends. The CDR3 extends over 11 amino acids. CDR3 in amino acids: CASRANYGYTF. The CDR3, as DNA: TGTGCCAGCAGGGCTAACTATGGCTACACCTTC.

This clone was picked up one time. The chain recombines TRBV11-1 with TRBJ1-1; D is ambiguous. Trimming removed 2 bases from V and 0 bases from J, with 7 bases in between. The CDR3 consists of 14 residues. Germline V gene data show CDR1 as SGHAT and CDR2 as FQDESV (reference sequence). The CDR3 loop is CASSLFSLNTEAFF. As DNA, the CDR3 is TGTGCCAGCAGCTTATTTTCGTTGAACACTGAAGCTTTCTTT. Together with reference TRBV11-1 and TRBJ1-1, the CDR3 gives the full variable domain: EAEVAQSPRYKITEKSQAVAFWCDPISGHATLYWYRQILGQGPELLVQFQDESVVDDSQLPKDRFSAERLKGVDSTLKIQPAELGDSAMYLCASSLFSLNTEAFFGQGTRLTVV.

This rearrangement joins TRBV6-6 to TRBJ2-7, with D perhaps matching TRBD2 (5 bases). Looked up from germline, CDR1 is MNHNY and CDR2 is SVGAGI (reference sequence). V was pared by 6 bases and J by 2 bases, with 8 bases between. The CDR3 totals 12 residues. The CDR3 is CASSPGAYEQYF. CDR3 sequence (DNA): TGTGCCAGCAGCCCCGGGGCCTACGAGCAGTACTTC.

A remark on this clone: A read error is likely, as this CDR3 ends without the conserved phenylalanine or tryptophan. The DNA is left out, because the CDR3 cannot be placed on it with certainty; the CDR3 is given as TCRdb lists it. The CDR3 reads CASSARDTHPT. The chain uses TRBV5-1 and TRBJ1-2; TRBD1, the table's D call, was not compared with the DNA. The CDR3 is 11 residues long, counting both termini. The germline V gene encodes CDR1 SGHRS and CDR2 YFSETQ.

This clone appeared once. The CDR3 DNA is TGTGCCAGCAGAGTAGCGGGTTTTACAGATACGCAGTATTTT. Encoded protein: CASRVAGFTDTQYF. This chain joins TRBV13 and TRBJ2-3; 7 bases agree with TRBD2. Looked up from germline, CDR1 is PRHDT and CDR2 is FYEKMQ (reference sequence). The CDR3 length is 14 residues. Trimming removed 6 bases from V and 3 bases from J; junction bases left unmatched: 6.

This chain uses TRBV19 with TRBJ1-5; 9 bases map to TRBD1. CDR3 length: 14 residues. V trimming: 9 bases; J trimming: 4 bases; junction bases outside the gene matches: 7. Germline assignment: CDR1 LNHDA and CDR2 SQIVND (reference sequence). CDR3 nucleotide sequence: TGTGCCAGCCACATCGGGACAGGGAATCAGCCCCAGCATTTT. Translating it yields CASHIGTGNQPQHF.

This clone was recorded once. This chain connects TRBV5-1 to TRBJ2-3, with 7 bases lining up with TRBD1. Germline V gives CDR1 SGHRS, CDR2 YFSETQ. V was clipped by 3 bases and J by 4 bases; unmatched bases: 5. This CDR3 has 14 residues. The CDR3 DNA follows: TGCGCCAGCAGCTCAAGACAGGGAGCAGATACGCAGTATTTT. Translation: CASSSRQGADTQYF.

This chain uses TRBV27 with TRBJ2-1; 8 bases align to TRBD2. From germline, CDR1 is MNHEY and CDR2 SMNVEV (reference sequence). V dropped 5 bases and J dropped 6; count of bases not matched to a gene: 12. The CDR3 loop spans 16 amino acids. The CDR3 sequence is CASSPGPQRGGNEQFF. Written as DNA, the CDR3 is TGTGCCAGCAGTCCAGGCCCACAACGGGGGGGCAATGAGCAGTTCTTC.

V and J are TRBV2 and TRBJ2-3, with 11 nucleotides matching TRBD1. CDR1 and CDR2 (germline): SNHLY, FYNNEI. The CDR3 length is 12 residues. V trimming: 9 bases; J trimming: 6 bases; junction bases outside the gene matches: 2. Written as DNA, the CDR3 is TGTGCCAGGGGACAGGGGGGGGATACGCAGTATTTT. Protein: CARGQGGDTQYF.

The CDR3 coding sequence is TGTGCCAGAAGCTTCTATTTGCTAGGGCCCCAGCATTTT. Translating it yields CARSFYLLGPQHF. This sequence joins TRBV5-3 and TRBJ1-5; D not certain. TRBV5-3 qualifies as an ORF whose function is uncertain. V gave up 2 bases and J gave up 9 bases, with 12 bases separating them. CDR3 size: 13 residues.

The chain links TRBV4-1 to TRBJ2-4, with 7 bases matching TRBD2. Germline V gene sequence: CDR1 MGHRA, CDR2 YSYEKL. The CDR3 is 16 residues long. V shed 3 bases, J shed 8 bases, and the junction held 13 bases outside the gene matches. CDR3 in amino acids: CASSHGASYGGDIQYF. The CDR3 DNA reads as TGCGCCAGCAGCCACGGTGCCTCCTATGGGGGGGACATTCAGTACTTC.

This chain connects TRBV6-5 to TRBJ1-2; D gene unclear. V lost 8 bases and J 4 bases, leaving 8 bases between the germline ends. The length of the CDR3 is 11 residues. Per germline, CDR1 MNHEY and CDR2 SVGAGI. The CDR3 coding sequence is TGTGCCAGCGTCGGGGTCTATGGCTACACCTTC. Translation: CASVGVYGYTF.